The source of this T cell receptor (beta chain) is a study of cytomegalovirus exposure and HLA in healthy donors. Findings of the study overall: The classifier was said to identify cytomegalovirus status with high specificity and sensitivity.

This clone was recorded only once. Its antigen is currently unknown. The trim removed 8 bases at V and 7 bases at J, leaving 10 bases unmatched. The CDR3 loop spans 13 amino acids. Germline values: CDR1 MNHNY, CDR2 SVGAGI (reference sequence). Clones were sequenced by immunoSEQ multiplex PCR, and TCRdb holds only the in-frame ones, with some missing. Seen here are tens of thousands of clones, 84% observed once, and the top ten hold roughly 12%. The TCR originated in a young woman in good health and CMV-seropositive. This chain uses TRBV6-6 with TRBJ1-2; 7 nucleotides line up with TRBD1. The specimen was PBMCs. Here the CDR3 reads CASGQGVASGYTF. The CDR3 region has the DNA TGTGCCAGCGGGCAGGGGGTTGCTAGTGGCTACACCTTC.